A single sample gave rise to the 27 T cell receptor beta chains below, sequenced in a study of blood T cell repertoires in COVID-19. TCRdb keeps only in-frame clones here, not all; method: immunoSEQ multiplex PCR. In the table there are fewer than 110,000 clones, 85% to 95% of which are singletons. Specimen: peripheral blood. The receptors were gathered from a man in his fifties with active COVID-19.

The J gene is TRBJ2-1, the V gene TRBV28; perhaps TRBD1 as D (7 bases). The CDR3 has 13 residues. CDR1 is MDHEN, CDR2 SYDVKM, per germline. V was trimmed by 5 bases and J by 8 bases, leaving 13 bases between them. The CDR3 loop is CASSGGGRDEQFF. In DNA form, the CDR3 reads TGTGCCAGCAGTGGAGGGGGCAGGGATGAGCAGTTCTTC.

The rearrangement links TRBV6-5 to TRBJ2-3; D possibly corresponds to TRBD2 (6 bases). Germline CDR1 is MNHEY and CDR2 is SVGAGI. V was trimmed by 5 bases and J by 8 bases, leaving 14 bases between them. The CDR3 consists of 13 residues. CDR3 sequence: CASSLGTPGTQYF. The CDR3 DNA reads as TGTGCCAGCAGTCTAGGGACTCCGGGTACGCAGTATTTT.

The chain combines TRBV28 with TRBJ1-5, with D uncertain. The length of the CDR3 is 11 residues. V lost 11 bases, J lost 8 bases, and 13 bases lay in between. Germline loops: CDR1 MDHEN, CDR2 SYDVKM. The CDR3 DNA reads TGTGCCGCGTCAAGGGAGGAGCCCCAGCATTTT. Its protein is CAASREEPQHF.

The rearrangement joins TRBV10-3 to TRBJ1-1, with TRBD1 as a possible D gene (6 bases). Per germline, CDR1 ENHRY and CDR2 SYGVKD. The CDR3 has 16 amino acids. V shed 6 bases and J shed 5 bases, with 22 bases lying between them. CDR3 bases: TGTGCCATCAGGGGCGGGGAGGGGGGCAGCGATACTGAAGCTTTCTTT. The encoded protein is CAIRGGEGGSDTEAFF.

The chain carries TRBV6-9 and TRBJ2-7; a weak D match, TRBD1 (6 bases). Germline V gene data show CDR1 as MNHGY and CDR2 as SVAAGI. V lost 6 bases and J 7 bases, leaving 13 bases between the germline ends. CDR3 length: 12 amino acids. CDR3 nucleotide sequence: TGTGCCAGCAGGGTTACAGGGCCGGAGCAGTACTTC. This translates into CASRVTGPEQYF.

This clone showed up just a few times. The V and J genes are TRBV7-8 and TRBJ1-2; D gene uncertain. Germline V gene lookup returns CDR1 SGHVS and CDR2 FQNEAQ. This CDR3 region has 13 residues. V shed 5 bases and J shed 4 bases, with 11 bases lying between them. The chain's CDR3 is CASSRTGSYGYTF. The CDR3 DNA is TGTGCCAGCAGCCGGACGGGGTCCTATGGCTACACCTTC.

The chain recombines TRBV4-1 with TRBJ1-1; D is uncertain. Trimming removed 3 bases from V and 0 bases from J, with 11 bases in between. From germline, CDR1 is MGHRA and CDR2 YSYEKL. This CDR3 spans 15 amino acids. This CDR3 reads CASSQAGWMNTEAFF. The CDR3 DNA sequence: TGCGCCAGCAGCCAGGCGGGATGGATGAACACTGAAGCTTTCTTT.

This chain joins TRBV7-9 and TRBJ2-3; D is uncertain. Germline values: CDR1 SEHNR, CDR2 FQNEAQ (reference sequence). The CDR3 is 15 residues long. The V end lost 4 bases, the J end lost 6 bases, and 17 bases lay between the germline ends. The CDR3 bases are TGTGCCAGCAGCTCCCACCGACGACGGGTTGATACGCAGTATTTT. As protein: CASSSHRRRVDTQYF.

The chain recombines TRBV19 with TRBJ1-5, with TRBD1 matching over 8 bases. The CDR3 covers 13 residues. Per germline, CDR1 LNHDA and CDR2 SQIVND (reference sequence). With 4 bases clipped from V and 4 bases from J, the junction kept 0 bases outside the gene matches. The CDR3 loop is CASSNRGNQPQHF. In DNA form, the CDR3 reads TGTGCCAGTAGTAACAGGGGGAATCAGCCCCAGCATTTT. Drawing the rest from reference TRBV19 and TRBJ1-5, the complete variable domain is DGGITQSPKYLFRKEGQNVTLSCEQNLNHDAMYWYRQDPGQGLRLIYYSQIVNDFQKGDIAEGYSVSREKKESFPLTVTSAQKNPTAFYLCASSNRGNQPQHFGDGTRLSIL.

This sequence joins TRBV7-3 and TRBJ2-7; 10 positions agree with TRBD1. The V and J ends lost 5 bases and 3 bases, in that order; junction bases with no gene match: 7. CDR3 size: 15 residues. The germline V gene encodes CDR1 SGHTA and CDR2 FQGTGA. The CDR3 nucleotides read TGTGCCAGCAGCCTTGACAGGGGGCGCGTCTACGAGCAGTACTTC. It is translated as CASSLDRGRVYEQYF.

The chain is built from TRBV5-4 and TRBJ2-2, with TRBD1 as a possible D gene (6 bases). Per the germline V gene, CDR1 is SGHNT and CDR2 is YYREEE (reference sequence). V was pared by 3 bases and J by 4 bases, with 19 bases between. This CDR3 contains 17 residues. The CDR3 DNA is TGTGCCAGCAGCTCAGAGGGACAAATTTTGTCCACCGGGGAGCTGTTTTTT. Its translation is CASSSEGQILSTGELFF.

This rearrangement joins TRBV19 to TRBJ1-5; 8 bases line up with TRBD1. The junction had 5 bases not matched to a gene; V was cut back by 7 bases and J by 0 bases. This CDR3 has 15 amino acids. The germline V gene encodes CDR1 LNHDA and CDR2 SQIVND (reference sequence). Written as DNA, the CDR3 is TGTGCCAGTACAGGGGGCGCGGGTAGCAATCAGCCCCAGCATTTT. Translation: CASTGGAGSNQPQHF.

The gene calls are TRBV28 and TRBJ2-1; tentatively, D is TRBD1 (5 bases). From germline, CDR1 is MDHEN and CDR2 SYDVKM. CDR3 size: 16 residues. Trimming took 2 bases from V and 1 from J, leaving 12 bases between them. CDR3 protein: CASSLNGQGSYNEQFF. CDR3 nucleotides: TGTGCCAGCAGTTTAAATGGCCAGGGATCCTACAATGAGCAGTTCTTC.

The sample holds a few counts of this clone. The J gene is TRBJ1-6, the V gene TRBV6-4, with D perhaps matching TRBD1 (5 bases). Germline loops: CDR1 MRHNA, CDR2 SNTAGT. The V end was cut by 0 bases, the J end by 10 bases, with 13 bases between. The CDR3 is 15 amino acids. Written as DNA, the CDR3 is TGTGCCAGCAGTGACTCCCCAGGGATGGTCTCACCCCTCCACTTT. It encodes CASSDSPGMVSPLHF.

V is TRBV7-9 and J is TRBJ1-1; 9 bases agree with TRBD1. CDR3 length: 16 amino acids. Losses at the gene ends were 5 bases for V and 1 base for J; bases not matched to a gene: 8. CDR1 is SEHNR, CDR2 FQNEAQ, per germline (reference sequence). The CDR3 bases are TGTGCCAGCAGCCTAGGCGGACAGGGGAGGAACACTGAAGCTTTCTTT. Protein product: CASSLGGQGRNTEAFF.

The chain uses TRBV5-1 and TRBJ1-1; 8 bases agree with TRBD1. Germline V gene sequence: CDR1 SGHRS, CDR2 YFSETQ. V trimming: 4 bases; J trimming: 7 bases; junction bases outside the gene matches: 9. This CDR3 region has 14 residues. The CDR3 reads CASSMDRERSEAFF. CDR3 DNA sequence: TGCGCCAGCAGCATGGACAGGGAGAGAAGTGAAGCTTTCTTT.

This clone has just one count. The genes are TRBV7-9 and TRBJ2-1, with 9 bases lining up with TRBD2. Germline trimming cut 0 bases from V and 10 bases from J; bases unmatched to any gene: 1. Germline V gene sequence: CDR1 SEHNR, CDR2 FQNEAQ (reference sequence). The CDR3 consists of 13 residues. Here the CDR3 DNA reads TGTGCCAGCAGCTTAGCTAGCGGGAGAGAGCAGTTCTTC. Protein: CASSLASGREQFF.

The rearrangement uses TRBV11-2 and TRBJ2-2, with 7 nucleotides matching TRBD2. Germline values: CDR1 SGHAT, CDR2 FQNNGV. V lost 5 bases to trimming and J lost 0 bases; unmatched junction nucleotides: 9. CDR3 length: 17 amino acids. CDR3 in DNA: TGTGCCAGCAGCCGTGTTATAGCGGGCTCGAACACCGGGGAGCTGTTTTTT. Translated: CASSRVIAGSNTGELFF. The variable domain in full, with the rest retrieved from reference TRBV11-2 and TRBJ2-2, is EAGVAQSPRYKIIEKRQSVAFWCNPISGHATLYWYQQILGQGPKLLIQFQNNGVVDDSQLPKDRFSAERLKGVDSTLKIQPAKLEDSAVYLCASSRVIAGSNTGELFFGEGSRLTVL.

The genes are TRBV9 and TRBJ2-2, with 8 nucleotides matching TRBD2. The V segment lost 0 bases and the J segment 1 base; nucleotides outside the gene matches: 5. The CDR3 covers 17 residues. Germline-derived CDR1 and CDR2 are SGDLS and YYNGEE. The CDR3 region has the DNA TGTGCCAGCAGCGTAGTACCTCTAGCGGGGAACACCGGGGAGCTGTTTTTT. Its translation: CASSVVPLAGNTGELFF. Full variable domain (outside the CDR3, taken from reference TRBV9 and TRBJ2-2): DSGVTQTPKHLITATGQRVTLRCSPRSGDLSVYWYQQSLDQGLQFLIQYYNGEERAKGNILERFSAQQFPDLHSELNLSSLELGDSALYFCASSVVPLAGNTGELFFGEGSRLTVL.

The chain is built from TRBV6-1 and TRBJ2-7; 10 bases match TRBD2. The CDR3 is 15 residues long. The V gene end was trimmed by 2 bases and the J gene end by 2 bases; junction bases not matched to a gene: 3. Per germline, CDR1 MNHNS and CDR2 SASEGT. The CDR3 region has the DNA TGTGCCAGCAGTGAAACTAGCGGGGCCCCCTACGAGCAGTACTTC. It is translated as CASSETSGAPYEQYF.

The chain is built from TRBV30 and TRBJ1-2; D remains unclear. The CDR3 covers 11 residues. The V and J ends lost 7 bases and 8 bases respectively, with 14 bases between them. The V gene's germline CDR1 is GTSNPN and CDR2 SVGIG (reference sequence). Here the CDR3 reads CASRVARGYTF. In nucleotides, the CDR3 is TGTGCCTCCCGGGTAGCTCGGGGCTACACCTTC.

The rearrangement links TRBV4-2 to TRBJ2-7; possibly TRBD2 for D (5 bases). V gave up 6 bases and J gave up 2 bases, with 17 bases separating them. The CDR3 length is 15 residues. Germline CDR1 LGHNA, CDR2 YNFKEQ. The CDR3 spells CASRQEVGGAYEQYF. For the CDR3, the DNA is TGTGCCAGCAGGCAGGAGGTCGGCGGAGCCTACGAGCAGTACTTC.

The chain has TRBV23-1 and TRBJ2-7; D not certain. TRBV23-1 is known as an ORF, though its function is uncertain. The CDR3 consists of 14 residues. Trimming pared 0 bases from V and 3 bases from J, leaving 9 bases between. The CDR3 reads CASSQSNSYYEQYF. The CDR3 DNA sequence: TGCGCCAGCAGTCAATCGAACAGCTACTACGAGCAGTACTTC.

This chain links TRBV7-9 with TRBJ1-6, with a weak D call TRBD1 (6 bases). The CDR3 runs to 15 residues. CDR1 is SEHNR, CDR2 FQNEAQ, per germline (reference sequence). The V gene lost 4 bases and the J gene lost 10 bases, with 17 bases spanning the gap. In DNA form, the CDR3 reads TGTGCCAGCAGCTCCTGGGGTCAGGGGTTCTCACCCCTCCACTTT. Residues: CASSSWGQGFSPLHF. Complete variable domain (other parts from reference TRBV7-9 and TRBJ1-6): DTGVSQNPRHKITKRGQNVTFRCDPISEHNRLYWYRQTLGQGPEFLTYFQNEAQLEKSRLLSDRFSAERPKGSFSTLEIQRTEQGDSAMYLCASSSWGQGFSPLHFGNGTRLTVT.

The chain carries TRBV3-1 (or the pseudogene TRBV3-2) and TRBJ1-1; 7 bases fit TRBD1. J was trimmed by 5 bases and V by 9 bases; bases with no gene match: 12. This CDR3 spans 14 amino acids. Germline CDR1 LGHDT, CDR2 YNNKEL (reference sequence). The CDR3 bases are TGTGCCAGTAAAATGAGGGGGCAAGGGACTGAAGCTTTCTTT. Translated: CASKMRGQGTEAFF.

The chain employs TRBV27 and TRBJ1-5; 7 positions agree with TRBD1. CDR3 length equals 15 residues. Germline V lookup: CDR1 MNHEY, CDR2 SMNVEV (reference sequence). J was trimmed by 7 bases and V by 6 bases; bases with no gene match: 12. The DNA of the CDR3 is TGTGCCAGCAGACCTGACAGGGAGTGGAGACAGCCCCAGCATTTT. Residues: CASRPDREWRQPQHF.

The chain carries TRBV6-5 and TRBJ1-5; D unclear. The CDR3 is 16 residues long. The V end was cut by 4 bases, the J end by 2 bases, with 15 bases between. Germline V gene data show CDR1 as MNHEY and CDR2 as SVGAGI. The CDR3 DNA follows: TGTGCCAGCAGTTTCCCTGCCGGGTCGGGCAATCAGCCCCAGCATTTT. Translation gives CASSFPAGSGNQPQHF.